The clone carrying this T cell receptor beta chain was recorded at least ten times. The entry originates in a study of molecular identifiers for immune sequencing clone quantification. MiXCR, applied by TCRdb to the PCR reads, yields one record per CDR3 protein. The sample includes 97,000 or so distinct CDR3 sequences, roughly a quarter seen only once; the top ten take roughly 1%. The V and J ends lost 5 bases and 6 bases, in that order; junction bases with no gene match: 14. Germline assignment: CDR1 SGHTA and CDR2 FQGNSA. The CDR3 runs 16 residues. The clonotype originates from a human donor in good health. Some libraries in this study had Jurkat cell RNA spiked in. Input material: naive CD8+ T cells from blood, with Jurkat cell RNA spiked in. Subset meaning: FACS-sorted CD8+CD4-CCR7+CD45RA+ naive T cells. The J gene is TRBJ2-7, the V gene TRBV7-2, with 9 bases fitting TRBD2. The CDR3 sequence: CASSPDLGLAAPEQYF. The DNA for the CDR3 is TGTGCCAGCAGCCCCGATTTGGGACTAGCTGCGCCCGAGCAGTACTTC.